This entry describes one T cell receptor (beta chain). This CDR3 spans 16 amino acids. Trimming removed 0 bases from V and 3 bases from J; junction bases left unmatched: 3. CDR1 is MNHEY and CDR2 is SMNVEV in the germline V gene (reference sequence). Sequenced by immunoSEQ multiplex PCR; TCRdb stores in-frame clones only, minus some. Of 200,000 to 250,000 clones in the sample, about 89% were seen once. These data originate in a study of cytomegalovirus exposure and HLA in healthy donors. Sample: PBMCs. The receptor was isolated from a woman aged 18-30 years in good health and CMV-seronegative. The rearrangement links TRBV27 to TRBJ1-3; 9 nucleotides match TRBD1. The CDR3 protein is CASSLSGTGHGNTIYF. The CDR3 DNA reads as TGTGCCAGCAGTTTATCGGGGACAGGGCATGGAAACACCATATATTTT.